Sequencing of this T cell receptor beta chain was carried out in a study of patients and donors after allogeneic stem cell transplantation. TCRdb re-called the RT-PCR reads with MiXCR, one entry per CDR3 protein. Among hundreds of thousands of distinct CDR3 sequences listed, 16% were seen once. This TCR came from a human donor who was either an allogeneic HSCT recipient or a stem cell or donor lymphocyte infusion donor (not recorded which). It is not recorded whose cells these are; they may come from a transplant donor. Sequencing was done on a sample of blood, either unsorted or a sorted T cell fraction (not recorded which).

The CDR3: CSVAPSEQGTDTQYF. CDR3 nucleotides: TGCAGCGTGGCCCCGTCCGAACAGGGCACAGATACGCAGTATTTT. The chain employs TRBV29-1 and TRBJ2-3; D might be TRBD1 (5 bases). Trimming took 6 bases from V and 1 from J, leaving 17 bases between them. Germline CDR1 reads SQVTM; CDR2 reads ANQGSEA. CDR3 length: 15 residues.